The T cell receptor (beta chain) described here comes from a study of a mutant IDH1 vaccine in newly diagnosed glioma. Study information: Receipt of radiotherapy, temozolomide, or both preceded the study, and most received both. Notes on the study in general: Of the patients, roughly 93% had vaccine-induced immune responses.

The germline V gene encodes CDR1 SGHTA and CDR2 FQGNSA. Between the trimmed V and J ends, which lost 7 bases and 0 bases, there was a span of 13 bases. This CDR3 contains 15 residues. Only in-frame clones appear in the TCRdb table, and some are missing; sequencing was by immunoSEQ multiplex PCR. The data contain some 60,000 clones, 80% to 90% of them seen just once; the ten biggest clones take up under 1.5%. This clone was counted only a few times. What it recognizes is unknown. Time point specified: week 23, last vaccination. Vaccine doses each comprised 300 ug of mutant IDH1 20-mer peptide, with topical imiquimod. Donor tumors were new WHO grade 3 or 4 IDH1-mutant, ATRX-lost astrocytomas.

The clonotype comes from a man in his forties or fifties with glioma. The rearrangement joins TRBV7-2 to TRBJ2-1; D ambiguous. This sample comprised PBMCs, obtained from a glioma patient whose treatment included an IDH1 peptide vaccine. The CDR3 DNA follows: TGTGCCAGCAAGGCCCCGAGTAGCTCCTACAATGAGCAGTTCTTC. This gives the protein CASKAPSSSYNEQFF. Full variable domain (remainder filled in from reference TRBV7-2 and TRBJ2-1): GAGVSQSPSNKVTEKGKDVELRCDPISGHTALYWYRQSLGQGLEFLIYFQGNSAPDKSGLPSDRFSAERTGGSVSTLTIQRTQQEDSAVYLCASKAPSSSYNEQFFGPGTRLTVL.